Below, one T cell receptor (beta chain) is given with its context. The CDR3 sequence is 14 residues long. Per the germline V gene, CDR1 is SGHRS and CDR2 is YFSETQ. The trim removed 1 base at V and 6 bases at J, leaving 3 bases unmatched. Per the authors' pipeline: By means of reference gene primer amplification, nucleated cell counts were estimated. TCRdb's table, derived via immunoSEQ multiplex PCR, lists solely in-frame clones and lacks some. That table gives V, J and clone size, and the DNA gave D and trimming. The profile shows 150,000 to 200,000 clones, 86% of them singletons. These data originate in a study of blood T cell repertoires in COVID-19. Study information: Some COVID-19 samples were acute and others convalescent; all came from the United States, Italy and Spain. Sample material is recorded as cDNA or gDNA derived from T cells, B-cell-depleted T cells, or PBMCs.

The receptor comes from a man aged 65-85 years with acute or convalescent COVID-19. V usage is TRBV5-1 and J usage is TRBJ2-4; 8 bases line up with TRBD2. Sequencing used peripheral blood. CDR3 nucleotides: TGCGCCAGCAGCTTGAGGACTAGCAGAAACATTCAGTACTTC. Its protein product is CASSLRTSRNIQYF.